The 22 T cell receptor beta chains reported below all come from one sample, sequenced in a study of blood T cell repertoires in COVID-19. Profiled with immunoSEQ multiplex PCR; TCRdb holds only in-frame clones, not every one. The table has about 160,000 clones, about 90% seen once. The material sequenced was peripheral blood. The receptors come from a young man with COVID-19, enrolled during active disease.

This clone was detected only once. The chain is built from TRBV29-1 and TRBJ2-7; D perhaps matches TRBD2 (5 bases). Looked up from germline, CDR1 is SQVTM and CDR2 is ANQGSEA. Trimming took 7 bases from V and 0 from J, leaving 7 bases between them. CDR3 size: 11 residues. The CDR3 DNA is TGCAGCGGCGGGTCCTCCTACGAGCAGTACTTC. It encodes CSGGSSYEQYF.

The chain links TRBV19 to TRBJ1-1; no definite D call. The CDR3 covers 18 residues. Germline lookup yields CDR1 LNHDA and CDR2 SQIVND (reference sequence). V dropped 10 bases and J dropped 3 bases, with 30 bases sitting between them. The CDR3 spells CAIRLPSKLAGRDTEAFF. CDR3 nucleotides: TGTGCCATCCGGCTGCCTTCCAAACTGGCGGGGAGGGACACTGAAGCTTTCTTT.

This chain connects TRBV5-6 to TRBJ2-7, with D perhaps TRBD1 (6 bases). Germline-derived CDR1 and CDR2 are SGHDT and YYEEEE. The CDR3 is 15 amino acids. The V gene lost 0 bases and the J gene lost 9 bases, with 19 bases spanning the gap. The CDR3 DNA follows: TGTGCCAGCAGCTTGGTCTCAGGGGCCGCTTTAAGGCAGTACTTC. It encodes CASSLVSGAALRQYF.

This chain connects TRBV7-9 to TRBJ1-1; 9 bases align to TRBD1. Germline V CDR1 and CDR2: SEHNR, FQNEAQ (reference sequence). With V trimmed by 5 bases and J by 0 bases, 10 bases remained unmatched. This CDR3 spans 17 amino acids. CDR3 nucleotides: TGTGCCAGCAGCGATCACAGGGGGCGGGGTATGAACACTGAAGCTTTCTTT. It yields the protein CASSDHRGRGMNTEAFF.

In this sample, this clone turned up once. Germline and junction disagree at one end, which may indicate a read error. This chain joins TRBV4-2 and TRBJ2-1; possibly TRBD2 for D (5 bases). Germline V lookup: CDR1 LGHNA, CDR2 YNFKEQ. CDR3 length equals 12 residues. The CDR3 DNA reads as TGTGCCAGCAGCCAAGATATGAGCGGCCCAATCTTC. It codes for CASSQDMSGPIF.

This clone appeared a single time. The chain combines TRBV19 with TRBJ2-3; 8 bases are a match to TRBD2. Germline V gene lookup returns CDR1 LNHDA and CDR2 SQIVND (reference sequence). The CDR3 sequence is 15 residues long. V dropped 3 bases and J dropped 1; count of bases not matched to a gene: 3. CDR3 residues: CASSMISGGTDTQYF. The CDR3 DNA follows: TGTGCCAGTAGTATGATTAGCGGGGGCACAGATACGCAGTATTTT. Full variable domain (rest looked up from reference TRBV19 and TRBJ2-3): DGGITQSPKYLFRKEGQNVTLSCEQNLNHDAMYWYRQDPGQGLRLIYYSQIVNDFQKGDIAEGYSVSREKKESFPLTVTSAQKNPTAFYLCASSMISGGTDTQYFGPGTRLTVL.

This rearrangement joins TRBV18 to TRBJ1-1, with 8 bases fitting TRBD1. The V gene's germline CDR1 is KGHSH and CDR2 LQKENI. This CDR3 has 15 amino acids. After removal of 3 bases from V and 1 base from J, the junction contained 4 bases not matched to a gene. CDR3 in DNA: TGTGCCAGCTCACCTCCTGGGACAGGGAACACTGAAGCTTTCTTT. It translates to CASSPPGTGNTEAFF. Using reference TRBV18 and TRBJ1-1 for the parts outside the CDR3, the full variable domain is NAGVMQNPRHLVRRRGQEARLRCSPMKGHSHVYWYRQLPEEGLKFMVYLQKENIIDESGMPKERFSAEFPKEGPSILRIQQVVRGDSAAYFCASSPPGTGNTEAFFGQGTRLTVV.

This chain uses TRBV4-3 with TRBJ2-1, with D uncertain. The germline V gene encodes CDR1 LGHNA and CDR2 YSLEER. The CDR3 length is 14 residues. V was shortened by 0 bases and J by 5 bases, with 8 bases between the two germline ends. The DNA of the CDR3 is TGCGCCAGCAGCCAAGAGAGGCAGAACAATGAGCAGTTCTTC. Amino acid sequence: CASSQERQNNEQFF.

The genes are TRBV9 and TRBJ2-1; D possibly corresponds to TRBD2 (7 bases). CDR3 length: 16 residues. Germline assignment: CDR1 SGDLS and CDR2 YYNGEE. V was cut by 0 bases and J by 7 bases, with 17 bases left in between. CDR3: CASSVATSGGRNEQFF. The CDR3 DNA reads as TGTGCCAGCAGCGTAGCTACTTCGGGGGGCAGAAATGAGCAGTTCTTC.

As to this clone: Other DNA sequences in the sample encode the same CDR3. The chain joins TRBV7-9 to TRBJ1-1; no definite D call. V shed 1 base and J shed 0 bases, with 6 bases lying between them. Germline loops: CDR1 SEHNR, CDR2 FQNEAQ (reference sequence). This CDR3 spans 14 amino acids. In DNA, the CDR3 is TGTGCCAGCAGCTTAGGTCAGATGAACACTGAAGCTTTCTTT. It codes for CASSLGQMNTEAFF.

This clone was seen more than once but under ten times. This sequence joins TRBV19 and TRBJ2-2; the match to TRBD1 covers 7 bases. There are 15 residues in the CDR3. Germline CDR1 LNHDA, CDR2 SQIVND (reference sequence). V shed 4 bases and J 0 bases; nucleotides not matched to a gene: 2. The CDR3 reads CASSKGQPNTGELFF. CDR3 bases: TGTGCCAGTAGTAAGGGACAGCCGAACACCGGGGAGCTGTTTTTT.

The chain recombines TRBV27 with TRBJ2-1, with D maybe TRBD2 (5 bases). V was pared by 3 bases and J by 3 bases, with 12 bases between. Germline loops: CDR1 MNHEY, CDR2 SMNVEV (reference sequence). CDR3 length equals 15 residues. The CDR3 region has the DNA TGTGCCAGCAGTTTGTCGGACGGGATCTACAATGAGCAGTTCTTC. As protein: CASSLSDGIYNEQFF.

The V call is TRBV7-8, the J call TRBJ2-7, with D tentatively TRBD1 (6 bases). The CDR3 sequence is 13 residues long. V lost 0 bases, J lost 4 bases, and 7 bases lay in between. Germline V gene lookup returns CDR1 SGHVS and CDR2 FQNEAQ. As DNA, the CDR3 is TGTGCCAGCAGCTTAGCCAGGGGTTACGAGCAGTACTTC. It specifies CASSLARGYEQYF.

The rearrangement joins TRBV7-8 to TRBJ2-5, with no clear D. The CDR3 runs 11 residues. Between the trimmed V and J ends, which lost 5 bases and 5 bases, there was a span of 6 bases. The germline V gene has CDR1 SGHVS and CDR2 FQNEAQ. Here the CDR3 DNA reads TGTGCCAGCAGCCAACAGGAGACCCAGTACTTC. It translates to CASSQQETQYF.

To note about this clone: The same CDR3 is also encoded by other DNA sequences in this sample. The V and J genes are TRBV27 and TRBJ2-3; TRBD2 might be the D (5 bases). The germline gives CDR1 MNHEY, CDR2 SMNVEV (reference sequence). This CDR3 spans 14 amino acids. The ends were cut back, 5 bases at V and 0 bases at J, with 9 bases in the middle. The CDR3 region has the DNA TGTGCCAGCAGTGACCGCGGGAGCACAGATACGCAGTATTTT. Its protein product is CASSDRGSTDTQYF.

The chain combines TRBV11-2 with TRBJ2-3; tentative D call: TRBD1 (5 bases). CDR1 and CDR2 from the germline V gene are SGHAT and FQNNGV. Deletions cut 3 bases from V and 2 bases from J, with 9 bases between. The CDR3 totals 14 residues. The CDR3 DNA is TGTGCCAGCAGCTTGGGGCAGTTCACAGATACGCAGTATTTT. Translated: CASSLGQFTDTQYF. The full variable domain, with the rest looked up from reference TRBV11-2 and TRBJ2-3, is EAGVAQSPRYKIIEKRQSVAFWCNPISGHATLYWYQQILGQGPKLLIQFQNNGVVDDSQLPKDRFSAERLKGVDSTLKIQPAKLEDSAVYLCASSLGQFTDTQYFGPGTRLTVL.

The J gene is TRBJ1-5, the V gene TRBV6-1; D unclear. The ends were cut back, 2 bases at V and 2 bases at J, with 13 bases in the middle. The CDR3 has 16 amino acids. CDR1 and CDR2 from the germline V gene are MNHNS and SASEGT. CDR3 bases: TGTGCCAGCAGTGAACCCGGACGGGGTGGCAATCAGCCCCAGCATTTT. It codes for CASSEPGRGGNQPQHF.

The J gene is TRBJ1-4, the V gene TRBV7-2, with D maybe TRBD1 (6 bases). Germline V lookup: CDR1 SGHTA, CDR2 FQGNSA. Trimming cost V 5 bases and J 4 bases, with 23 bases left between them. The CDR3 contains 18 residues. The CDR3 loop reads CASSPGRPNRGGNEKLFF. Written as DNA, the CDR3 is TGTGCCAGCAGCCCTGGCCGACCTAATAGAGGGGGTAATGAAAAACTGTTTTTT. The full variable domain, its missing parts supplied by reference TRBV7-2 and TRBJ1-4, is GAGVSQSPSNKVTEKGKDVELRCDPISGHTALYWYRQSLGQGLEFLIYFQGNSAPDKSGLPSDRFSAERTGGSVSTLTIQRTQQEDSAVYLCASSPGRPNRGGNEKLFFGSGTQLSVL.

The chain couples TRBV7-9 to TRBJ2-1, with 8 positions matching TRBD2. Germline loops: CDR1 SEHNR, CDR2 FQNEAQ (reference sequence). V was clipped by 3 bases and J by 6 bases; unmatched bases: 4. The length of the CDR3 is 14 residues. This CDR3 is CASSFPAGGNEQFF. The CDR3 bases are TGTGCCAGCAGCTTTCCCGCGGGAGGCAATGAGCAGTTCTTC.

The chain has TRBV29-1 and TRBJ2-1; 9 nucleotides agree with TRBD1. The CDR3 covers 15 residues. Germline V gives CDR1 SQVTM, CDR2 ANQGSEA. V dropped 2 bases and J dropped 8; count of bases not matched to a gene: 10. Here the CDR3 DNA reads TGCAGCGTTGAAAGCCGGACAGGGGCTATCGATGAGCAGTTCTTC. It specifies CSVESRTGAIDEQFF.

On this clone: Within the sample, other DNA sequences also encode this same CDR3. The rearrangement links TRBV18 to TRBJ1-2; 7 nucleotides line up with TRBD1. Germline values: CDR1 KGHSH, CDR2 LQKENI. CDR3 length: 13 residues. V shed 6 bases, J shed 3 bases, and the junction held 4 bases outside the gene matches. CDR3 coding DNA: TGTGCCAGCTCCCCAGACAGGGACTATGGCTACACCTTC. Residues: CASSPDRDYGYTF.

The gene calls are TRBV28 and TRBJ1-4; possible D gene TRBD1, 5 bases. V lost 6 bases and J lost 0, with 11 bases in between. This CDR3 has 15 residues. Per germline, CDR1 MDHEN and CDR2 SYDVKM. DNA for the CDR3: TGTGCCAGCAGCGGCGGGACTACAACTAATGAAAAACTGTTTTTT. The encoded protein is CASSGGTTTNEKLFF.